Each of the 32 T cell receptor beta chains below was sequenced from the same sample in a study of CD4 T cells in relation to SARS-CoV-2 and coronaviruses. The assay was immunoSEQ multiplex PCR, and TCRdb's table has in-frame clones only and misses some. The sample yields approximately 14,000 clones, around 80% seen once. Unexposed donor CD4+ T cells date from 2011-2018, before the COVID-19 pandemic. The cells were cultured for over eight days before CD4+ T cells were isolated. These receptors have no known antigen. The sample consisted of CD4+ T cells from PBMCs, cultured in vitro. Every receptor here comes from a human donor in good health.

The gene calls are TRBV10-3 and TRBJ1-2; D might be TRBD1 (6 bases). In germline, CDR1 is ENHRY, CDR2 SYGVKD. V lost 2 bases and J 2 bases, leaving 9 bases between the germline ends. The CDR3 spans 14 residues. The CDR3 bases are TGTGCCATCAGTGAGCCGGGGACAAACTATGGCTACACCTTC. It yields the protein CAISEPGTNYGYTF.

The chain's CDR3 is CASQGLAEGSYNEQFF. CDR3 DNA: TGTGCCAGTCAGGGACTAGCGGAAGGCTCCTACAATGAGCAGTTCTTC. This chain uses TRBV28 with TRBJ2-1; 11 positions match TRBD2. This CDR3 comprises 16 residues. Per germline, CDR1 MDHEN and CDR2 SYDVKM. Trimming cost V 9 bases and J 0 bases; bases outside gene matches: 7.

The CDR3 DNA sequence: TGTGCCATCCGTTTCCGAGGGGACACTGAAGCTTTCTTT. Its translation: CAIRFRGDTEAFF. V usage is TRBV10-3 and J usage is TRBJ1-1, with D maybe TRBD1 (5 bases). The CDR3 is 13 residues long. CDR1 is ENHRY, CDR2 SYGVKD, per germline. V lost 8 bases, J lost 3 bases, and 13 bases lay in between.

V gene TRBV6-5 combines with J gene TRBJ2-3, with D possibly matching TRBD1 (6 bases). Trimming removed 6 bases at V and 8 bases at J, with 18 bases between. This CDR3 has 14 amino acids. From germline, CDR1 is MNHEY and CDR2 SVGAGI. In DNA form, the CDR3 reads TGTGCCAGCAGGCAGGACAGCCCCTGGGGTACGCAGTATTTT. Translation: CASRQDSPWGTQYF.

This clone was seen a few times. This rearrangement joins TRBV5-4 to TRBJ2-7; 9 bases line up with TRBD1. Germline V gives CDR1 SGHNT, CDR2 YYREEE (reference sequence). V gave up 4 bases and J gave up 1 base; unmatched junction bases: 3. This CDR3 is built from 14 residues. CDR3 sequence reads: CASSLGQGSYEQYF. The CDR3, as DNA: TGTGCCAGCAGCCTGGGACAGGGTTCCTACGAGCAGTACTTC.

This rearrangement joins TRBV5-6 to TRBJ1-3; D is uncertain. Germline V gene lookup returns CDR1 SGHDT and CDR2 YYEEEE. This CDR3 is 16 amino acids long. V dropped 1 base and J dropped 1 base, with 12 bases sitting between them. Written as DNA, the CDR3 is TGTGCCAGCAGCTTGCCCTCTGGGTTGTCTGGAAACACCATATATTTT. This gives the protein CASSLPSGLSGNTIYF.

V is TRBV7-3 and J is TRBJ2-2, with TRBD2 as a possible D gene (7 bases). The germline gives CDR1 SGHTA, CDR2 FQGTGA. The CDR3 runs 16 residues. V was clipped by 2 bases and J by 5 bases, with 15 bases between them. This chain's CDR3 is CASSLDGGLRTGELFF. The CDR3 DNA reads as TGTGCCAGCAGCTTAGACGGGGGGCTCCGGACCGGGGAGCTGTTTTTT.

The rearrangement uses TRBV3-1 (or the pseudogene TRBV3-2) and TRBJ2-1; possibly TRBD1 or TRBD2 for D (6 bases each). V was trimmed by 3 bases and J by 1 base, leaving 10 bases between them. Germline CDR1 and CDR2: LGHDT and YNNKEL (reference sequence). The CDR3 runs 15 residues. The CDR3 sequence is CASSHLGGSYNEQFF. The CDR3 nucleotides are TGTGCCAGCAGCCATTTAGGGGGGTCCTACAATGAGCAGTTCTTC.

This clone has just one count. The CDR3 sequence is CASSQDRLGEGSSKAFF. The CDR3 nucleotides are TGCGCCAGCAGCCAAGATAGATTGGGAGAAGGCAGCTCTAAAGCTTTCTTT. V gene TRBV4-1 combines with J gene TRBJ1-1; D gene ambiguous. The CDR3 covers 17 residues. CDR1 is MGHRA and CDR2 is YSYEKL in the germline V gene. V lost 0 bases to trimming and J lost 9 bases, with 23 bases between them.

CDR3 in DNA: TGTGCCTCGACGCCGGGACCCACTATGCTTGAGCAGTACTTC. It translates to CASTPGPTMLEQYF. The rearrangement joins TRBV30 to TRBJ2-7, with D possibly being TRBD1 or TRBD2 (5 bases each). V was pared by 7 bases and J by 7 bases, with 23 bases between. The CDR3 runs to 14 residues. Looked up from germline, CDR1 is GTSNPN and CDR2 is SVGIG (reference sequence).

The J gene is TRBJ1-1, the V gene TRBV14, with no clear D. The CDR3 is 13 amino acids. The V gene lost 4 bases and the J gene lost 0 bases, with 6 bases spanning the gap. Germline V gene lookup returns CDR1 SGHDN and CDR2 FVKESK. CDR3 in DNA: TGTGCCAGCAGCCCACTCATGAACACTGAAGCTTTCTTT. Translated: CASSPLMNTEAFF.

J is TRBJ1-2 and V is TRBV6-5, with TRBD1 as a possible D gene (6 bases). The CDR3 runs 15 residues. The ends were cut back, 4 bases at V and 0 bases at J, with 12 bases in the middle. From germline, CDR1 is MNHEY and CDR2 SVGAGI. CDR3 sequence: CASSFLRTANYGYTF. The CDR3 DNA follows: TGTGCCAGCAGTTTTCTGCGGACAGCTAACTATGGCTACACCTTC.

The chain recombines TRBV2 with TRBJ2-7; perhaps TRBD2 as D (7 bases). There are 14 residues in the CDR3. The germline V gene encodes CDR1 SNHLY and CDR2 FYNNEI. V lost 7 bases and J 5 bases, leaving 18 bases between the germline ends. This chain's CDR3 is CASTKGGNVNEQYF. In nucleotides, the CDR3 is TGTGCCAGCACCAAGGGGGGGAACGTCAACGAGCAGTACTTC.

This clone has just a few counts. The same CDR3 is also encoded by other DNA sequences in this sample. The rearrangement links TRBV3-1 (or the pseudogene TRBV3-2) to TRBJ2-6; D uncertain. Germline values: CDR1 LGHDT, CDR2 YNNKEL (reference sequence). The CDR3 loop spans 15 amino acids. V was pared by 1 base and J by 0 bases, with 4 bases between. The CDR3 loop is CASSQVPSGANVLTF. The DNA for the CDR3 is TGTGCCAGCAGCCAAGTCCCCTCTGGGGCCAACGTCCTGACTTTC.

V gene TRBV2 combines with J gene TRBJ1-5, with a weak D call TRBD1 (5 bases). Trimming took off 6 bases at V and 4 bases at J, with 16 bases between the two ends. This CDR3 has 15 amino acids. Germline V CDR1 and CDR2: SNHLY, FYNNEI. The CDR3 DNA reads TGTGCCAGCAGCGACCCGGGACGGCCAAATCAGCCCCAGCATTTT. Its protein is CASSDPGRPNQPQHF.

The chain employs TRBV15 and TRBJ1-4, with a possible D match to TRBD1 (5 bases). The CDR3 covers 16 residues. Trimming took off 2 bases at V and 9 bases at J, with 19 bases between the two ends. Germline V gene lookup returns CDR1 LNHNV and CDR2 YYDKDF (reference sequence). CDR3 bases: TGTGCCACCAGCAGATCCTCTACAAGGGGCCGGCAAAAACTGTTTTTT. This sequence encodes CATSRSSTRGRQKLFF.

The V and J genes are TRBV5-1 and TRBJ2-7, with D unresolved. CDR1 and CDR2 (germline): SGHRS, YFSETQ. The length of the CDR3 is 14 residues. Trimming stripped 0 bases from V and 2 bases from J, with 9 bases between. This CDR3 reads CASSLVADAYEQYF. For the CDR3, the DNA is TGCGCCAGCAGCTTGGTGGCAGACGCCTACGAGCAGTACTTC. The full variable domain, rest sourced from reference TRBV5-1 and TRBJ2-7, is KAGVTQTPRYLIKTRGQQVTLSCSPISGHRSVSWYQQTPGQGLQFLFEYFSETQRNKGNFPGRFSGRQFSNSRSEMNVSTLELGDSALYLCASSLVADAYEQYFGPGTRLTVT.

The chain joins TRBV12-3 or TRBV12-4 to TRBJ2-5; 8 positions agree with TRBD1. The trim removed 8 bases at V and 5 bases at J, leaving 7 bases unmatched. The CDR3 extends over 13 amino acids. The CDR3 DNA reads TGTGCCAGCGGTCGCACAGGGGGGGAGACCCAGTACTTC. Encoded protein: CASGRTGGETQYF.

The chain carries TRBV5-6 and TRBJ2-7; the match to TRBD1 covers 9 bases. V shed 0 bases and J 0 bases; nucleotides not matched to a gene: 1. Looked up from germline, CDR1 is SGHDT and CDR2 is YYEEEE. This CDR3 region has 15 residues. The CDR3 nucleotides read TGTGCCAGCAGCTTGGTGGGACAGGGCTCCTACGAGCAGTACTTC. Protein sequence: CASSLVGQGSYEQYF.

The rearrangement links TRBV18 to TRBJ2-3; D perhaps matches TRBD1 (6 bases). The CDR3 contains 13 residues. The germline CDR1 and CDR2 sequences are KGHSH and LQKENI. V was pared by 0 bases and J by 7 bases, with 8 bases between. CDR3 residues: CASSPPQGNTQYF. DNA for the CDR3: TGTGCCAGCTCACCACCGCAGGGGAATACGCAGTATTTT. The full variable domain, its missing parts supplied by reference TRBV18 and TRBJ2-3, is NAGVMQNPRHLVRRRGQEARLRCSPMKGHSHVYWYRQLPEEGLKFMVYLQKENIIDESGMPKERFSAEFPKEGPSILRIQQVVRGDSAAYFCASSPPQGNTQYFGPGTRLTVL.

This chain links TRBV14 with TRBJ2-1; 8 nucleotides align to TRBD2. CDR3 length: 16 residues. Germline loops: CDR1 SGHDN, CDR2 FVKESK. V shed 5 bases and J 4 bases; nucleotides not matched to a gene: 10. Here the CDR3 reads CASSAPGLAGYNEQFF. For the CDR3, the DNA is TGTGCCAGCAGCGCTCCGGGCCTAGCGGGTTACAATGAGCAGTTCTTC. The variable domain in full, completed from reference TRBV14 and TRBJ2-1, reads EAGVTQFPSHSVIEKGQTVTLRCDPISGHDNLYWYRRVMGKEIKFLLHFVKESKQDESGMPNNRFLAERTGGTYSTLKVQPAELEDSGVYFCASSAPGLAGYNEQFFGPGTRLTVL.

There are a few counts of this clone. The chain combines TRBV5-1 with TRBJ2-1; D could derive from TRBD1 or TRBD2 (5 bases each). V was shortened by 6 bases and J by 6 bases, with 13 bases between the two germline ends. CDR1 and CDR2 (germline): SGHRS, YFSETQ. The CDR3 length is 13 residues. The CDR3 here is CASNEVRGNEQFF. The CDR3 DNA follows: TGCGCCAGCAACGAGGTGAGGGGCAATGAGCAGTTCTTC.

The rearrangement uses TRBV9 and TRBJ1-2; D is unresolved. V lost 0 bases, J lost 3 bases, and 3 bases lay in between. The CDR3 is 12 residues long. Germline-derived CDR1 and CDR2 are SGDLS and YYNGEE. In DNA, the CDR3 is TGTGCCAGCAGCGTAGAATACTATGGCTACACCTTC. Amino acids: CASSVEYYGYTF.

This clone was seen only a few times. The chain links TRBV28 to TRBJ2-7, with D tentatively TRBD2 (6 bases). Trimming took off 5 bases at V and 7 bases at J, with 12 bases between the two ends. This CDR3 comprises 12 residues. CDR1 MDHEN and CDR2 SYDVKM come from the germline V gene. Written as DNA, the CDR3 is TGTGCCAGCAGTCGGAGGGGTAGAGAGCAGTACTTC. Protein sequence: CASSRRGREQYF. The full variable domain, in which reference TRBV28 and TRBJ2-7 provide the parts outside the CDR3, is DVKVTQSSRYLVKRTGEKVFLECVQDMDHENMFWYRQDPGLGLRLIYFSYDVKMKEKGDIPEGYSVSREKKERFSLILESASTNQTSMYLCASSRRGREQYFGPGTRLTVT.

This rearrangement joins TRBV19 to TRBJ2-2; D call uncertain. CDR3 length equals 11 residues. CDR1 and CDR2 (germline): LNHDA, SQIVND (reference sequence). Deletions cut 9 bases from V and 1 base from J, with 3 bases between. The CDR3, as DNA: TGTGCCAGCAAGAACACCGGGGAGCTGTTTTTT. Residues: CASKNTGELFF.

V is TRBV30 and J is TRBJ1-2; D perhaps matches TRBD1 (5 bases). Between the trimmed V and J ends, which lost 1 base and 2 bases, there was a span of 11 bases. Per germline, CDR1 GTSNPN and CDR2 SVGIG (reference sequence). The CDR3 has 14 residues. The CDR3 sequence: CAWSARVLNYGYTF. The CDR3 coding sequence is TGTGCCTGGAGTGCCAGGGTTTTAAACTATGGCTACACCTTC.

The V call is TRBV4-1, the J call TRBJ1-4; D is possibly TRBD1 (6 bases). CDR3 length: 15 residues. Germline V gives CDR1 MGHRA, CDR2 YSYEKL. V was shortened by 5 bases and J by 8 bases, with 18 bases between the two germline ends. The CDR3 region is CASSKKGVDSEKLFF. CDR3 nucleotide sequence: TGCGCCAGCAGCAAGAAGGGGGTTGACAGCGAAAAACTGTTTTTT.

The J gene is TRBJ1-3, the V gene TRBV11-2, with TRBD1 as a possible D gene (6 bases). The CDR3 runs to 16 residues. V dropped 6 bases and J dropped 2 bases, with 17 bases sitting between them. The germline V gene encodes CDR1 SGHAT and CDR2 FQNNGV. The CDR3 nucleotides read TGTGCCAGCAGTCAAATTGCGGGGGCGACTGGAAACACCATATATTTT. Translated, it gives CASSQIAGATGNTIYF.

The chain carries TRBV30 and TRBJ1-5; tentatively, D is TRBD1 (5 bases). Trimming stripped 0 bases from V and 4 bases from J, with 10 bases between. CDR1 is GTSNPN, CDR2 SVGIG, per germline (reference sequence). The CDR3 is made up of 14 amino acids. The DNA for the CDR3 is TGTGCCTGGAGTGTACTAGAGGGGAATCAGCCCCAGCATTTT. Translating it yields CAWSVLEGNQPQHF.

The CDR3 bases are TGTGCCAGCACTACAGGGGATACCGGGGAGCTGTTTTTT. It codes for CASTTGDTGELFF. The gene calls are TRBV6-5 and TRBJ2-2; 7 bases match TRBD1. The V gene's germline CDR1 is MNHEY and CDR2 SVGAGI. The ends lost 7 bases at V and 5 bases at J; junction bases unmatched: 4. This CDR3 is built from 13 residues.

V gene TRBV2 combines with J gene TRBJ2-7, with 8 bases that match TRBD1. The CDR3 covers 15 residues. Germline-derived CDR1 and CDR2 are SNHLY and FYNNEI. With V trimmed by 6 bases and J by 3 bases, 10 bases remained unmatched. The CDR3 coding sequence is TGTGCCAGCAGACTAGGACAGGGTTTGTTCTACGAGCAGTACTTC. Protein product: CASRLGQGLFYEQYF.

The chain uses TRBV18 and TRBJ2-1; the D gene is possibly TRBD2 (6 bases). This CDR3 has 19 amino acids. Germline V CDR1 and CDR2: KGHSH, LQKENI. Trimming took 2 bases from V and 1 from J, leaving 21 bases between them. CDR3 nucleotides: TGTGCCAGCTCACCAAAGGACATCGGACTACTCCTTTCCTACAATGAGCAGTTCTTC. The encoded protein is CASSPKDIGLLLSYNEQFF. Using reference TRBV18 and TRBJ2-1 for the parts outside the CDR3, the full variable domain is NAGVMQNPRHLVRRRGQEARLRCSPMKGHSHVYWYRQLPEEGLKFMVYLQKENIIDESGMPKERFSAEFPKEGPSILRIQQVVRGDSAAYFCASSPKDIGLLLSYNEQFFGPGTRLTVL.